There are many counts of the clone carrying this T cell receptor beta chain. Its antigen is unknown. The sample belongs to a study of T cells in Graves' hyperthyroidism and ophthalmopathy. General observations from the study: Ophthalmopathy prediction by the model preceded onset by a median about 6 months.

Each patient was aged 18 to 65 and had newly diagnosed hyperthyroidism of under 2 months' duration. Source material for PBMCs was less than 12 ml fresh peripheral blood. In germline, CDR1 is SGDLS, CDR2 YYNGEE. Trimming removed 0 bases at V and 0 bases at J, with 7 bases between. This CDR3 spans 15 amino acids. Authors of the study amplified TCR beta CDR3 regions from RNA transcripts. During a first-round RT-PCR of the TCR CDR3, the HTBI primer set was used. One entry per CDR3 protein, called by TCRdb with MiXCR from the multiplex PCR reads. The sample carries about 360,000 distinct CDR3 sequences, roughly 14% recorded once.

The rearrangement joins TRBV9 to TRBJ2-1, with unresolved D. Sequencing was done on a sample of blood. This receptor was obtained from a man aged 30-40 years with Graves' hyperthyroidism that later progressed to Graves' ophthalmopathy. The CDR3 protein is CASSVDGGSYNEQFF. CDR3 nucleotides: TGTGCCAGCAGCGTAGATGGCGGCTCCTACAATGAGCAGTTCTTC.